What follows describes a single T cell receptor beta chain. Its antigen is still unknown. The data derive from a study of brain metastases from non-small cell lung cancer. Study-wide results and limits: T-cell clones appeared expanded in about two thirds of brain metastases relative to matched primary tumors. Metastases had sparse T cells but largely shared repertoires with primaries.

Germline V gives CDR1 SGHVS, CDR2 FQNEAQ. V was shortened by 5 bases and J by 3 bases, with 18 bases between the two germline ends. The CDR3 contains 16 residues. Sequencing was performed with immunoSEQ multiplex PCR; in TCRdb, only in-frame clones are kept and a portion is missing. The repertoire holds about 7,400 clones, with about 82% as singletons. What was sequenced was primary lung tumor tissue. This sequence joins TRBV7-8 and TRBJ2-3, with TRBD2 as a possible D gene (6 bases). The source of this sequence is a donor at least 40 years old with non-small cell lung cancer. The CDR3 coding sequence is TGTGCCAGCAGCCTACGACTAGACACCTCAACAGATACGCAGTATTTT. Encoded protein: CASSLRLDTSTDTQYF.